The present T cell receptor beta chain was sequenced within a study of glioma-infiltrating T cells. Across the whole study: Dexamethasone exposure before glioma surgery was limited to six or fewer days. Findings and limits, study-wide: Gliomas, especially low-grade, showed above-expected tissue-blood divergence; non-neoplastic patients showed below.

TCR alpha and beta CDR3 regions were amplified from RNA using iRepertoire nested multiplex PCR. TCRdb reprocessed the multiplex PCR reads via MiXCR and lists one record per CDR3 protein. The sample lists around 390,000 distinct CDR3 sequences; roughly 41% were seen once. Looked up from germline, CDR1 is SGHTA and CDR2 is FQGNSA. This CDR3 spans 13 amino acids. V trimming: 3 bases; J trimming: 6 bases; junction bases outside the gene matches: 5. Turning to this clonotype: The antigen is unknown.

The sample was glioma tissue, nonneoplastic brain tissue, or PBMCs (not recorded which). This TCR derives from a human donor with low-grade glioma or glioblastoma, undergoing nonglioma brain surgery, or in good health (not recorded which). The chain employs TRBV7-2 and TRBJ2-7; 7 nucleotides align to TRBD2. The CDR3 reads CASSFSERGEQYF. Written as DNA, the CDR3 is TGTGCCAGCAGCTTTTCGGAGCGGGGCGAGCAGTACTTC.